This entry lists 2 T cell receptor beta chains sequenced from one sample in a study of blood T cell repertoires in COVID-19. TCRdb's table, derived via immunoSEQ multiplex PCR, lists solely in-frame clones and lacks some. The table shows over 100,000 clones, with 70% to 80% occurring only once. The sample was peripheral blood. The receptors shown here come from an elderly woman with acute or convalescent COVID-19.

This clone has only one observation. This rearrangement joins TRBV20-1 to TRBJ1-2, with unresolved D. The CDR3 is 12 amino acids. Germline CDR1 and CDR2: DFQATT and SNEGSKA (reference sequence). V was pared by 3 bases and J by 4 bases, with 9 bases between. In DNA form, the CDR3 reads TGCAGTGCTAGTGCCGAGATCTATGGCTACACCTTC. Protein sequence: CSASAEIYGYTF.

This clone was counted only a few times. The V call is TRBV6-1, the J call TRBJ2-7; D is possibly TRBD1 (5 bases). Germline V gives CDR1 MNHNS, CDR2 SASEGT. This CDR3 spans 14 amino acids. V shed 3 bases and J shed 4 bases, with 13 bases lying between them. Here the CDR3 reads CASSEQGIRYEQYF. CDR3 bases: TGTGCCAGCAGTGAGCAGGGAATCAGGTACGAGCAGTACTTC.